This TCR beta chain originates from a study of OX40 agonist ivuxolimab in advanced cancers. The wider study: Ivuxolimab, an antibody acting as an agonist of OX40 (CD134), was used to treat patients. Study-wide results and caveats: With doses of 0.1-3.0 mg/kg, partial responders showed among the lowest clonal expansion. Expanded clones belonging to CD8+ T cells outnumbered, on average, those of CD4+.

The germline V and J ends were trimmed by 0 bases and 7 bases, with 13 bases remaining between them. The CDR3 sequence is 15 residues long. Per the germline V gene, CDR1 is SGHRS and CDR2 is YFSETQ. The assay was immunoSEQ multiplex PCR, and TCRdb's table has in-frame clones only and misses some. In the table there are approximately 94,000 clones, more than 85% of which are singletons. A note on this clone: Its target is unknown.

Here the sequenced sample was CD4+ or CD8+ T cells sorted from blood, taken in a trial of the OX40 agonist ivuxolimab. The V and J genes are TRBV5-1 and TRBJ2-2; perhaps TRBD2 as D (6 bases). The receptor was isolated from an adult with an advanced solid tumor such as melanoma, head and neck, liver or kidney cancer. CDR3 bases: TGCGCCAGCAGCTTGGACGGGGGAACCAGCGGGGAGCTGTTTTTT. It specifies CASSLDGGTSGELFF.